These 16 T cell receptor beta chains were sequenced from one sample in a study of vaccination and CD4 T cells after COVID-19. Their antigen targets remain unknown. The sample's treatment: approximately 10-day PBMC culture with coronavirus spike peptide pools or control peptides (ViraFEST assay). Cultured CD4+ T cell DNA was sequenced using the Oncomine TCR Beta short-read assay. Each CDR3 protein gets one entry after TCRdb re-called the PCR reads with MiXCR. The sample carries fewer than 20,000 distinct CDR3 sequences, around 55% recorded once. The sample consisted of cultured CD4+ T cells from blood, taken after SARS-CoV-2 vaccination. All receptors come from a human donor with COVID-19.

This clonotype came up once. The chain employs TRBV24-1 and TRBJ1-5, with TRBD1 as a possible D gene (5 bases). The germline gives CDR1 KGHDR, CDR2 SFDVKD. This CDR3 has 14 amino acids. V shed 2 bases and J shed 5 bases, with 9 bases lying between them. For the CDR3, the DNA is TGTGCCACCAGTGATTCGGGACTTTATCAGCCCCAGCATTTT. Protein: CATSDSGLYQPQHF.

This clonotype has only a few counts. V is TRBV6-1 and J is TRBJ2-7; D may be TRBD1 (6 bases). Per the germline V gene, CDR1 is MNHNS and CDR2 is SASEGT. The germline V and J ends were trimmed by 4 bases and 6 bases, with 19 bases remaining between them. The CDR3 spans 15 residues. CDR3 nucleotides: TGTGCCAGCAGTGTATCACAGGGTTTCGAAGGCGAGCAGTACTTC. Translated: CASSVSQGFEGEQYF.

The rearrangement links TRBV29-1 to TRBJ1-3; 8 nucleotides agree with TRBD1. The trim removed 3 bases at V and 2 bases at J, leaving 6 bases unmatched. Germline V gene data show CDR1 as SQVTM and CDR2 as ANQGSEA. The CDR3 contains 15 residues. The CDR3 protein is CSVERTGRAGNTIYF. As DNA, the CDR3 is TGCAGCGTTGAGAGGACAGGGAGGGCTGGAAACACCATATATTTT.

In its sample, this clonotype was seen a few times. The V gene is TRBV6-1, the J gene TRBJ1-5; 9 bases agree with TRBD1. Per germline, CDR1 MNHNS and CDR2 SASEGT. The J segment lost 9 bases and the V segment lost 8 bases, leaving 5 bases of the junction unmatched. The CDR3 is 12 residues long. The CDR3 loop reads CASRQGVWPQHF. The DNA of the CDR3 is TGTGCCAGCCGACAGGGGGTTTGGCCCCAGCATTTT.

The V gene is TRBV2, the J gene TRBJ1-6; the match to TRBD1 covers 7 bases. The junction had 16 bases not matched to a gene; V was cut back by 1 base and J by 10 bases. From germline, CDR1 is SNHLY and CDR2 FYNNEI. CDR3 length: 18 residues. The CDR3 sequence is CASSEGLTGRPPGSPLHF. CDR3 coding DNA: TGTGCCAGCAGTGAAGGACTGACAGGGCGACCCCCAGGCTCACCCCTCCACTTT.

The V call is TRBV9, the J call TRBJ1-1; D unresolved. Trimming pared 4 bases from V and 8 bases from J, leaving 21 bases between. The CDR3 length is 15 residues. Germline loops: CDR1 SGDLS, CDR2 YYNGEE. CDR3 region: CASSPQPSIGSEAFF. The DNA for the CDR3 is TGTGCCAGCAGCCCCCAGCCCTCGATTGGGTCCGAAGCTTTCTTT. The full variable domain, with the rest looked up from reference TRBV9 and TRBJ1-1, is DSGVTQTPKHLITATGQRVTLRCSPRSGDLSVYWYQQSLDQGLQFLIQYYNGEERAKGNILERFSAQQFPDLHSELNLSSLELGDSALYFCASSPQPSIGSEAFFGQGTRLTVV.

This clonotype was detected once. V usage is TRBV28 and J usage is TRBJ1-1; D is possibly TRBD1 (6 bases). The CDR3 consists of 15 residues. Germline V gene lookup returns CDR1 MDHEN and CDR2 SYDVKM. Trimming removed 3 bases at V and 1 base at J, with 12 bases between. CDR3 sequence (DNA): TGTGCCAGCAGTTTGGGTGGACAGCAGAACACTGAAGCTTTCTTT. As protein: CASSLGGQQNTEAFF.

As regards this clonotype: It is likely a read error, because the conserved phenylalanine at the end of the CDR3 is missing. The chain uses TRBV20-1 and TRBJ2-5; 8 nucleotides match TRBD1. V was clipped by 4 bases and J by 6 bases; unmatched bases: 10. Per the germline V gene, CDR1 is DFQATT and CDR2 is SNEGSKA (reference sequence). The CDR3 runs 14 residues. CDR3 residues: CSATTGGQSQTQYL. CDR3 bases: TGCAGTGCTACCACAGGGGGACAATCACAGACCCAGTACTTA.

This clonotype was seen more than once but under ten times. The chain uses TRBV2 and TRBJ2-7; perhaps TRBD1 as D (7 bases). Per the germline V gene, CDR1 is SNHLY and CDR2 is FYNNEI. The CDR3 spans 15 residues. V was trimmed by 6 bases and J by 5 bases, leaving 20 bases between them. The CDR3 nucleotides read TGTGCCAGCAGGGCAGACAGGGTGGGGGGTGACGAGCAGTACTTC. Translation: CASRADRVGGDEQYF.

The chain uses TRBV24-1 and TRBJ2-1, with D tentatively TRBD1 (6 bases). The length of the CDR3 is 13 residues. Germline V gene data show CDR1 as KGHDR and CDR2 as SFDVKD. The germline V and J ends were trimmed by 4 bases and 8 bases, with 11 bases remaining between them. The CDR3 DNA sequence: TGTGCCACCAGTGAGTACAAGGGGGATGAGCAGTTCTTC. It yields the protein CATSEYKGDEQFF.

The chain links TRBV7-9 to TRBJ1-3, with TRBD1 matching over 8 bases. The V segment lost 4 bases and the J segment 6 bases; nucleotides outside the gene matches: 8. This CDR3 region has 15 residues. Germline V gene lookup returns CDR1 SEHNR and CDR2 FQNEAQ (reference sequence). For the CDR3, the DNA is TGTGCCAGCAGCTCACGACAGGGGCTGGCAAACACCATATATTTT. Encoded protein: CASSSRQGLANTIYF.

This clonotype was counted between two and nine times. V and J are TRBV7-9 and TRBJ1-5; D uncertain. This CDR3 contains 15 residues. Looked up from germline, CDR1 is SEHNR and CDR2 is FQNEAQ (reference sequence). The germline V and J ends were trimmed by 5 bases and 2 bases, with 13 bases remaining between them. DNA for the CDR3: TGTGCCAGCAGCCATGGCGGGGTCGGCAATCAGCCCCAGCATTTT. Amino acids: CASSHGGVGNQPQHF.

The chain links TRBV7-2 to TRBJ1-1; a weak D match, TRBD1 (6 bases). V was shortened by 5 bases and J by 1 base, with 17 bases between the two germline ends. CDR3 length: 16 residues. Germline V gene lookup returns CDR1 SGHTA and CDR2 FQGNSA. CDR3 loop: CASSPFLGGANTEAFF. CDR3 nucleotides: TGTGCCAGCAGCCCGTTCTTAGGGGGGGCGAACACTGAAGCTTTCTTT.

The chain carries TRBV9 and TRBJ2-1; D may match TRBD1 or TRBD2 (7 bases each). The CDR3 has 15 residues. Germline values: CDR1 SGDLS, CDR2 YYNGEE. Trimming pared 4 bases from V and 0 bases from J, leaving 11 bases between. The CDR3 DNA sequence: TGTGCCAGCAGCCCAGGGGGGGGCTCCTACAATGAGCAGTTCTTC. The encoded protein is CASSPGGGSYNEQFF. The variable domain in full, completed from reference TRBV9 and TRBJ2-1, reads DSGVTQTPKHLITATGQRVTLRCSPRSGDLSVYWYQQSLDQGLQFLIQYYNGEERAKGNILERFSAQQFPDLHSELNLSSLELGDSALYFCASSPGGGSYNEQFFGPGTRLTVL.

There are a few counts of this clonotype. The rearrangement joins TRBV27 to TRBJ2-6; TRBD1 agrees at 12 bases. The germline V gene encodes CDR1 MNHEY and CDR2 SMNVEV (reference sequence). This CDR3 comprises 16 residues. V was pared by 8 bases and J by 2 bases, with 4 bases of the junction left unmatched. The CDR3 nucleotides are TGTGCCAGCCGGGGACAGGGGGCTGCTGGGGCCAACGTCCTGACTTTC. Translated, it gives CASRGQGAAGANVLTF.

V is TRBV11-2 and J is TRBJ1-2, with D unclear. The length of the CDR3 is 13 residues. Germline V CDR1 and CDR2: SGHAT, FQNNGV. V was pared by 2 bases and J by 4 bases, with 8 bases between. CDR3 in amino acids: CASSLRAPYGYTF. The DNA for the CDR3 is TGTGCCAGCAGCTTAAGGGCTCCCTATGGCTACACCTTC.